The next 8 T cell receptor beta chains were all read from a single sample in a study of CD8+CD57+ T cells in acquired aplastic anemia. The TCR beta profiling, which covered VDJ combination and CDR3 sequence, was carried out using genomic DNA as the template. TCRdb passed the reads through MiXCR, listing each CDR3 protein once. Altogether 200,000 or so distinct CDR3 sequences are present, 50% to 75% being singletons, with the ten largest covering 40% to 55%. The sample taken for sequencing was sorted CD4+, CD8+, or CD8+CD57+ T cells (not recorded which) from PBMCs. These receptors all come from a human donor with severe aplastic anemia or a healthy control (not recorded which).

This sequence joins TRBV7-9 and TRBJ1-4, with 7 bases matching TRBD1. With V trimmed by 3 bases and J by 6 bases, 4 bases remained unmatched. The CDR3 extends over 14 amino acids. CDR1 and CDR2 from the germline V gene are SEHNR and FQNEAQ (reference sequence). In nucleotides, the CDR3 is TGTGCCAGCAGCTTCGGGCAGGGGGATGAAAAACTGTTTTTT. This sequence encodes CASSFGQGDEKLFF.

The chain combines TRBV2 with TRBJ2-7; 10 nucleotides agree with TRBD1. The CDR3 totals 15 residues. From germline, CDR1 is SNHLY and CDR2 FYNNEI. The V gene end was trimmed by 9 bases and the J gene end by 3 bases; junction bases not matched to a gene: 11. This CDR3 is CASRPGQGVSYEQYF. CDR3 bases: TGTGCCAGTAGGCCCGGACAGGGGGTTAGCTACGAGCAGTACTTC.

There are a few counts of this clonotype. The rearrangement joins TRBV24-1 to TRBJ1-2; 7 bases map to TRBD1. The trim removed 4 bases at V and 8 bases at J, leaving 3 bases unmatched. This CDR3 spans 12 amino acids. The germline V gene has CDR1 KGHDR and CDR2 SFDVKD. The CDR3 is CATSDDREGYTF. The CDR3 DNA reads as TGTGCCACCAGTGACGACAGGGAAGGCTACACCTTC.

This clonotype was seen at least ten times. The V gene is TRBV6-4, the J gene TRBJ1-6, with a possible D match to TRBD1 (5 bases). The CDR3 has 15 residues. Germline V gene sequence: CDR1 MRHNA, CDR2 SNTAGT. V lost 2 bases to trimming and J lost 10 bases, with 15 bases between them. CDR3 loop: CASSDNEGSQSPLHF. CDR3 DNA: TGTGCCAGCAGTGACAATGAGGGGTCCCAATCACCCCTCCACTTT.

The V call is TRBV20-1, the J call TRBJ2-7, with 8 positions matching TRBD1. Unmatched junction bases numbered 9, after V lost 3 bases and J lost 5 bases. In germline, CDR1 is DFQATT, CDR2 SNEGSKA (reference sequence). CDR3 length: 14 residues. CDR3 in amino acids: CSARSLGQDHEQYF. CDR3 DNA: TGCAGTGCTAGGTCTTTGGGACAGGACCACGAGCAGTACTTC.

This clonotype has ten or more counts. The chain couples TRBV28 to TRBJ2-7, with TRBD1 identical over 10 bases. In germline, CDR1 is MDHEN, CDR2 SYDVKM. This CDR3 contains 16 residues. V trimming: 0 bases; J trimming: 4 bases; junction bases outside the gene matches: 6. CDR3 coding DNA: TGTGCCAGCAGTTTATGGGGGACAGGGGAGGGGTACGAGCAGTACTTC. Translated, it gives CASSLWGTGEGYEQYF.

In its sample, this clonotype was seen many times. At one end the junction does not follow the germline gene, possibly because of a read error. The chain's CDR3 is CASSPGQGYEQYF. As DNA, the CDR3 is TGTGCTAGCAGCCCAGGACAGGGCTACGAGCAGTACTTC. The chain combines TRBV7-7 with TRBJ2-7; the match to TRBD1 covers 8 bases. Germline assignment: CDR1 SSHAT and CDR2 FNYEAQ (reference sequence). The CDR3 runs 13 residues.

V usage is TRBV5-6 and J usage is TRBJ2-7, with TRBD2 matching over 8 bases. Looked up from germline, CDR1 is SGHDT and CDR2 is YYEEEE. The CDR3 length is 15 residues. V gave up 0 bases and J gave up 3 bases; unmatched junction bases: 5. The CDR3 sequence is CASSLAGGVDYEQYF. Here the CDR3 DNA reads TGTGCCAGCAGCTTGGCCGGGGGGGTGGACTACGAGCAGTACTTC. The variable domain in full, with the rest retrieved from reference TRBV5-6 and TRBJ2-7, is DAGVTQSPTHLIKTRGQQVTLRCSPKSGHDTVSWYQQALGQGPQFIFQYYEEEERQRGNFPDRFSGHQFPNYSSELNVNALLLGDSALYLCASSLAGGVDYEQYFGPGTRLTVT.